Following are 14 T cell receptor beta chains from one sample sequenced in a study of T cells in Graves' hyperthyroidism and ophthalmopathy. Using RNA transcripts as the source, TCR beta CDR3 regions were amplified. The HTBI primer set was used in a first-round RT-PCR of the TCR CDR3. TCRdb recomputed calls from the multiplex PCR reads with MiXCR, one row per CDR3 protein. Of approximately 490,000 distinct CDR3 sequences in the sample, roughly 22% were seen once. Sequenced input: blood. These receptors all stem from a woman in her 70s with Graves' ophthalmopathy.

Here the CDR3 DNA reads TGTGCTAGTGGTTCCGGGACAGGGCGGGAAAAACTGTTTTTT. It encodes CASGSGTGREKLFF. This chain connects TRBV12-5 to TRBJ1-4; 9 bases match TRBD1. Germline V gene sequence: CDR1 LGHNT, CDR2 FRNRAP. CDR3 length equals 14 residues. V shed 4 bases, J shed 8 bases, and the junction held 5 bases outside the gene matches.

The V gene is TRBV10-3, the J gene TRBJ1-3, with D possibly matching TRBD1 (5 bases). The CDR3 runs 15 residues. Trimming removed 6 bases from V and 1 base from J, with 13 bases in between. Germline CDR1 ENHRY, CDR2 SYGVKD. CDR3 amino acids: CAIREGALSGNTIYF. Here the CDR3 DNA reads TGTGCCATCAGGGAAGGGGCTCTATCTGGAAACACCATATATTTT.

The chain uses TRBV4-1 and TRBJ1-6; D gene uncertain. V lost 1 base to trimming and J lost 0 bases, with 7 bases between them. Germline CDR1 is MGHRA and CDR2 is YSYEKL. The CDR3 totals 16 residues. As DNA, the CDR3 is TGCGCCAGCAGCCAAGTCGGAAGCTCCTATAATTCACCCCTCCACTTT. Translating it yields CASSQVGSSYNSPLHF.

In this sample, this clonotype turned up a few times. The CDR3 nucleotides read TGTGCCACCAGCAGAGATAAACGCGGGAGGGCCGAGCAGTACTTC. Translated: CATSRDKRGRAEQYF. The J gene is TRBJ2-7, the V gene TRBV15, with 9 bases aligning to TRBD2. Germline values: CDR1 LNHNV, CDR2 YYDKDF (reference sequence). The CDR3 runs to 15 residues. Germline trimming cut 0 bases from V and 6 bases from J; bases unmatched to any gene: 6.

This clonotype was seen many times. V and J are TRBV11-2 and TRBJ2-7; D not certain. CDR1 SGHAT and CDR2 FQNNGV come from the germline V gene. This CDR3 spans 13 amino acids. Trimming removed 5 bases at V and 4 bases at J, with 12 bases between. CDR3 bases: TGTGCCAGCAGCCCCTGGGTCACTTACGAGCAGTACTTC. Translated: CASSPWVTYEQYF.

The table lists this clonotype with many counts. V gene TRBV6-2 or TRBV6-3 combines with J gene TRBJ2-3; 9 positions agree with TRBD1. Germline CDR1 reads MNHEY; CDR2 reads SVGEGT. Unmatched junction bases numbered 8, after V lost 1 base and J lost 6 bases. CDR3 length equals 16 residues. The CDR3 sequence: CASSYYTGTGIDTQYF. The DNA for the CDR3 is TGTGCCAGCAGTTACTACACCGGGACAGGGATCGATACGCAGTATTTT.

This clonotype showed up many times. The chain joins TRBV28 to TRBJ2-1; 13 bases are a match to TRBD2. With V trimmed by 6 bases and J by 9 bases, 5 bases remained unmatched. The CDR3 runs 14 residues. From germline, CDR1 is MDHEN and CDR2 SYDVKM. The CDR3 region is CASRPTSGRFEQFF. CDR3 DNA: TGTGCCAGCAGACCGACTAGCGGGAGGTTTGAGCAGTTCTTC.

J is TRBJ2-1 and V is TRBV14; 7 bases map to TRBD1. Per the germline V gene, CDR1 is SGHDN and CDR2 is FVKESK. The V segment lost 2 bases and the J segment 0 bases; nucleotides outside the gene matches: 4. The CDR3 consists of 16 residues. The CDR3 DNA is TGTGCCAGCAGCCAAAACAGGGGTAGCTCCTACAATGAGCAGTTCTTC. Translation gives CASSQNRGSSYNEQFF.

V and J are TRBV7-3 and TRBJ2-1; D may correspond to TRBD1 or TRBD2 (5 bases each). Germline values: CDR1 SGHTA, CDR2 FQGTGA. V lost 5 bases and J 5 bases, leaving 13 bases between the germline ends. The CDR3 runs to 14 residues. DNA for the CDR3: TGTGCCAGCAGCCCGGCCGGGACCCACAATGAGCAGTTCTTC. Protein: CASSPAGTHNEQFF.

This chain links TRBV4-1 with TRBJ2-2; TRBD2 matches 8 bases. Per germline, CDR1 MGHRA and CDR2 YSYEKL. After removal of 9 bases from V and 0 bases from J, the junction contained 6 bases not matched to a gene. The CDR3 totals 15 residues. The CDR3 spells CASKTSGANTGELFF. CDR3 nucleotides: TGCGCCAGTAAAACTAGCGGCGCGAACACCGGGGAGCTGTTTTTT.

This clonotype was found many times. V usage is TRBV7-2 and J usage is TRBJ1-2, with D hard to call. This CDR3 spans 13 amino acids. Trimming stripped 3 bases from V and 8 bases from J, with 13 bases between. Germline CDR1 and CDR2: SGHTA and FQGNSA. DNA of the CDR3: TGTGCCAGCAGCTTCCAAGGAACTGAGGGCTACACCTTC. This gives the protein CASSFQGTEGYTF.

This clonotype occurred a few times. The rearrangement joins TRBV15 to TRBJ2-1; 7 bases match TRBD2. The CDR3 has 16 amino acids. V lost 1 base and J lost 4; bases outside the gene matches: 7. Germline V gene lookup returns CDR1 LNHNV and CDR2 YYDKDF (reference sequence). Here the CDR3 DNA reads TGTGCCACCAGCAGAGGGGATAGCGGGCCGTACAATGAGCAGTTCTTC. Residues: CATSRGDSGPYNEQFF.

This clonotype was seen repeatedly, ten times or more. Sequence at one end of the junction differs from germline and may be a read error. The rearrangement uses TRBV5-1 and TRBJ2-3, with 12 bases lining up with TRBD2. Germline CDR1 SGHRS, CDR2 YFSETQ. The CDR3 sequence is 16 residues long. The CDR3 is CASSFGLAGPTDTQYF. In DNA form, the CDR3 reads TGTGCCAGCAGTTTCGGACTAGCGGGACCCACAGATACGCAGTATTTT.

The CDR3 DNA follows: TGCGCCAGCAGCGGGGGACAGACGTCCTCCTACGAGCAGTACTTC. It specifies CASSGGQTSSYEQYF. This chain links TRBV5-1 with TRBJ2-7; the match to TRBD1 covers 7 bases. V shed 4 bases and J 0 bases; nucleotides not matched to a gene: 7. CDR1 and CDR2 (germline): SGHRS, YFSETQ. CDR3 length equals 15 residues. The complete variable domain, with remaining parts taken from reference TRBV5-1 and TRBJ2-7, reads KAGVTQTPRYLIKTRGQQVTLSCSPISGHRSVSWYQQTPGQGLQFLFEYFSETQRNKGNFPGRFSGRQFSNSRSEMNVSTLELGDSALYLCASSGGQTSSYEQYFGPGTRLTVT.